Shown below are 14 T cell receptor beta chains from a single sample sequenced in a study of T-cell reconstitution after alpha-beta-depleted transplantation in children. The TCRbeta library was prepared with unique molecular identifiers. Via MiXCR, TCRdb re-called the PCR reads, giving one row per CDR3 protein. Of some 440,000 distinct CDR3 sequences in the sample, around 15% are singletons; the top ten hold just under 30%. This specimen was PBMCs, mostly from graft donor cells, taken 360 days after TCRalphabeta/CD19-depleted stem cell transplant. All receptors come from a boy under three years old who had a stem cell transplant for Wiskott-Aldrich syndrome, so the T cells may come from the graft donor.

The chain combines TRBV11-2 with TRBJ2-5, with 10 bases aligning to TRBD1. With V trimmed by 3 bases and J by 7 bases, 11 bases remained unmatched. The germline V gene has CDR1 SGHAT and CDR2 FQNNGV. This CDR3 has 16 amino acids. The CDR3 DNA is TGTGCCAGCAGCTTCCCTAGACAGGGGGCAAAGGTGACCCAGTACTTC. Its translation is CASSFPRQGAKVTQYF.

The gene calls are TRBV12-3 or TRBV12-4 and TRBJ2-7, with D perhaps matching TRBD2 (5 bases). V was clipped by 5 bases and J by 3 bases, with 14 bases between them. The CDR3 extends over 14 amino acids. The CDR3: CASSPSGILYEQYF. The CDR3 region has the DNA TGTGCCAGCAGTCCATCCGGGATTCTCTACGAGCAGTACTTC.

The chain is built from TRBV5-1 and TRBJ2-1; 10 bases are shared with TRBD2. The germline CDR1 and CDR2 sequences are SGHRS and YFSETQ. Losses at the gene ends were 1 base for V and 8 bases for J; bases not matched to a gene: 3. The CDR3 is 14 residues long. The CDR3 spells CASSLPSGSYEQFF. For the CDR3, the DNA is TGCGCCAGCAGCTTGCCTAGCGGGAGCTATGAGCAGTTCTTC.

The chain has TRBV20-1 and TRBJ2-5; D not resolved. Germline V lookup: CDR1 DFQATT, CDR2 SNEGSKA (reference sequence). The CDR3 is made up of 14 amino acids. V was clipped by 0 bases and J by 5 bases, with 13 bases between them. The CDR3 loop reads CSARDWLVKETQYF. CDR3 nucleotides: TGCAGTGCTAGAGATTGGCTAGTCAAGGAGACCCAGTACTTC.

This clonotype was recorded a few times. The CDR3 nucleotides are TGCGCCAGCAGCCCTTCAGGGTACACTAATGAAAAACTGTTTTTT. Amino acid sequence: CASSPSGYTNEKLFF. The genes are TRBV4-3 and TRBJ1-4; D possibly corresponds to TRBD1 (5 bases). The CDR3 is 15 amino acids. Trimming stripped 4 bases from V and 2 bases from J, with 11 bases between. From germline, CDR1 is LGHNA and CDR2 YSLEER.

The genes are TRBV24-1 and TRBJ2-5, with 10 positions matching TRBD1. This CDR3 has 15 amino acids. Germline loops: CDR1 KGHDR, CDR2 SFDVKD. J gave up 1 base and V 7 bases, and 5 bases lay outside the gene matches. CDR3: CATSRGQGFQETQYF. Written as DNA, the CDR3 is TGTGCCACCAGCCGGGGACAGGGGTTCCAAGAGACCCAGTACTTC.

The V and J genes are TRBV2 and TRBJ2-3; 7 bases fit TRBD1. After removal of 7 bases from V and 4 bases from J, the junction contained 5 bases not matched to a gene. Germline values: CDR1 SNHLY, CDR2 FYNNEI. CDR3 length: 13 amino acids. The CDR3 here is CASTRTGADTQYF. In DNA, the CDR3 is TGTGCCAGCACCCGGACAGGTGCAGATACGCAGTATTTT.

The gene calls are TRBV10-2 and TRBJ2-1; 14 bases map to TRBD2. The CDR3 consists of 19 residues. V lost 1 base, J lost 6 bases, and 11 bases stayed unmatched. Germline CDR1 reads WSHSY; CDR2 reads SAAADI. The CDR3 bases are TGCGCCAGCAGTGAGTTCGGGACTAGCGGGAGTTATTTAATCAATGAGCAGTTCTTC. Amino acid sequence: CASSEFGTSGSYLINEQFF.

The chain carries TRBV6-2 or TRBV6-3 and TRBJ2-1; 9 bases fit TRBD2. Losses at the gene ends were 6 bases for V and 4 bases for J; bases not matched to a gene: 7. The CDR3 is 15 residues long. Germline V lookup: CDR1 MNHEY, CDR2 SVGEGT. This CDR3 is CASRISGGRYNEQFF. For the CDR3, the DNA is TGTGCCAGCAGAATTAGCGGGGGACGATACAATGAGCAGTTCTTC.

The genes are TRBV20-1 and TRBJ2-1; possibly TRBD1 or TRBD2 for D (5 bases each). The germline V gene encodes CDR1 DFQATT and CDR2 SNEGSKA (reference sequence). Trimming took off 0 bases at V and 5 bases at J, with 14 bases between the two ends. The CDR3 has 15 residues. CDR3 bases: TGCAGTGCTAGAGATCCGGGGCGCTATCACAATGAGCAGTTCTTC. Translating gives CSARDPGRYHNEQFF.

The rearrangement uses TRBV15 and TRBJ2-5; 9 nucleotides line up with TRBD2. Trimming removed 9 bases from V and 5 bases from J; junction bases left unmatched: 7. The CDR3 totals 13 residues. Looked up from germline, CDR1 is LNHNV and CDR2 is YYDKDF (reference sequence). The CDR3 region has the DNA TGTGCCACAGCGGGAGGACTCCCGGAGACCCAGTACTTC. Encoded protein: CATAGGLPETQYF.

This clonotype was seen a few times. This chain links TRBV24-1 with TRBJ2-3; perhaps D is TRBD1 or TRBD2 (5 bases each). The CDR3 contains 13 residues. V was pared by 4 bases and J by 14 bases, with 18 bases between. CDR1 KGHDR and CDR2 SFDVKD come from the germline V gene. CDR3 loop: CATSEETPGPSYF. The CDR3 nucleotides read TGTGCCACCAGTGAGGAAACTCCGGGACCGTCGTATTTT.

This clonotype was detected many times. The chain uses TRBV5-1 and TRBJ2-2; TRBD1 agrees at 8 bases. CDR1 and CDR2 (germline): SGHRS, YFSETQ. With V trimmed by 1 base and J by 6 bases, 5 bases remained unmatched. The CDR3 covers 15 residues. CDR3 bases: TGCGCCAGCAGCTTGCGGGACAGGCTGTCCGGGGAGCTGTTTTTT. It yields the protein CASSLRDRLSGELFF.

This chain connects TRBV6-5 to TRBJ1-6, with TRBD1 matching over 8 bases. Trimming removed 2 bases from V and 7 bases from J; junction bases left unmatched: 13. CDR3 length equals 18 residues. Germline lookup yields CDR1 MNHEY and CDR2 SVGAGI. The CDR3 bases are TGTGCCAGCAGTTACGCCACCCCTGGACAGGGCAGAAATTCACCCCTCCACTTT. It specifies CASSYATPGQGRNSPLHF.